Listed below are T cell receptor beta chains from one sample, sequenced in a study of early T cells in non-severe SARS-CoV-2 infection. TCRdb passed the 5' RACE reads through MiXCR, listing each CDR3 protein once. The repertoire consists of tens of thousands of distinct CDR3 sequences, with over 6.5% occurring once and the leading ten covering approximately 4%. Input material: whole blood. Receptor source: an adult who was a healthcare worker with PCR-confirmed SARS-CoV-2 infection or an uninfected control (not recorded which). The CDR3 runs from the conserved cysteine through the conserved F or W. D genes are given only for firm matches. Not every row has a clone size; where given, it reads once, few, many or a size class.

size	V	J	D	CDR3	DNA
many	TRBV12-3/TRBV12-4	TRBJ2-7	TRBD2	CASTKGASGRWLSYEQYF	TGTGCCAGCACCAAAGGGGCTAGCGGGAGGTGGTTGTCCTACGAGCAGTACTTC
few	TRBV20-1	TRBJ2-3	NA	CSASLGDTQYF	TGCAGTGCTAGTCTCGGAGATACGCAGTATTTT
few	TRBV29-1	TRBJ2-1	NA	CSVATNAYNEQFF	TGCAGCGTTGCCACAAACGCCTACAATGAGCAGTTCTTC
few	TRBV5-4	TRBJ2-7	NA	CASSATSEGEQYF	TGTGCCAGCAGCGCGACATCAGAGGGAGAGCAGTACTTC
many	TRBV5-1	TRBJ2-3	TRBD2	CASSLEASGRASYRDTQYF	TGCGCCAGCAGCTTGGAGGCTAGCGGGAGGGCCTCCTATAGGGATACGCAGTATTTT
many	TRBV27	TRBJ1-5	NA	CASSFVTNTGLNQPQHF	TGTGCCAGCAGTTTCGTCACGAATACAGGCCTGAATCAGCCCCAGCATTTT
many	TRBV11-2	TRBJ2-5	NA	CASTPDGETQYF	TGTGCCAGCACCCCGGACGGGGAGACCCAGTACTTC
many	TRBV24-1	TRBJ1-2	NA	CATSDLSSYSGYTF	TGTGCCACCAGTGATTTGAGCAGCTACTCTGGCTACACCTTC
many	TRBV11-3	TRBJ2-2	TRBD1	CASRRDSVNTGELFF	TGTGCCAGCAGACGGGACAGCGTAAACACCGGGGAGCTGTTTTTT
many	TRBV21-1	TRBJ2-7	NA	CASSNSWTSGRPYEQYF	TGTGCCAGCAGCAATAGCTGGACTAGCGGGCGACCCTACGAGCAGTACTTC
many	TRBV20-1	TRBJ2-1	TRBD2	CSPNGLAGGLWNEQFF	TGCAGTCCGAACGGACTAGCGGGAGGTCTATGGAATGAGCAGTTCTTC
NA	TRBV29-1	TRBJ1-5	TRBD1	CSCDRVLCQPQHF	TGCAGCTGCGACAGGGTTCTCTGTCAGCCCCAGCATTTT
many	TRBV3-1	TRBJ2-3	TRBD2	CASSQQSGTDTQYF	TGTGCCAGCAGCCAACAGAGCGGGACGGATACGCAGTATTTT
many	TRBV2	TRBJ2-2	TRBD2	CASRYLRLAGGNTGELFF	TGTGCCAGCAGATACCTTCGGCTAGCGGGAGGGAACACCGGGGAGCTGTTTTTT
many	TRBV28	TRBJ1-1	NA	CASSWRRVEAFF	TGTGCCAGCAGTTGGCGACGGGTTGAAGCTTTCTTT
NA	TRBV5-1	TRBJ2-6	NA	CASSLGQVSSGANVLTF	TGCGCCAGCAGCCTGGGGCAGGTATCCTCTGGGGCCAACGTCCTGACTTTC
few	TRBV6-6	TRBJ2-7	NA	CASSYMQGEQYF	TGTGCCAGCAGTTACATGCAGGGGGAGCAGTACTTC
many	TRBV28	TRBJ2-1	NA	CASGRARNEQFF	TGTGCCAGCGGCAGGGCCAGGAATGAGCAGTTCTTC
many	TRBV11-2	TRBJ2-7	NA	CASTNPGGRYEQYF	TGTGCCAGCACCAATCCCGGGGGAAGGTACGAGCAGTACTTC
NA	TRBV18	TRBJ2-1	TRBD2	CASSLVAGGNNEQFF	TGTGCCAGCTCATTGGTAGCGGGAGGTAACAATGAGCAGTTCTTC
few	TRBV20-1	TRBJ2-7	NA	CSAETERSSYEQYF	TGCAGTGCTGAGACAGAGAGGAGCTCCTACGAGCAGTACTTC
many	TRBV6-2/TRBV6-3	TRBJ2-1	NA	CASSYTGSSYNEQFF	TGTGCCAGCAGTTACACCGGGAGCTCCTACAATGAGCAGTTCTTC
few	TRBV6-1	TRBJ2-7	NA	CASLRGRKIYEQYF	TGTGCCAGCCTTCGAGGGCGGAAGATCTACGAGCAGTACTTC
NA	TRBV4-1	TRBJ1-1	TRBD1	CASSQVIQGALNTEAFF	TGCGCCAGCAGCCAAGTGATTCAGGGGGCCCTGAACACTGAAGCTTTCTTT
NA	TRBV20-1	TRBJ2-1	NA	CSASLGSGLPQGAQFF	TGCAGTGCTAGTTTAGGGTCGGGGCTCCCACAGGGTGCGCAGTTCTTC
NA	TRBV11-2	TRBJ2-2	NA	CASSHFGQSNTGEMFF	TGTGCCAGCAGCCATTTCGGACAGTCGAACACCGGGGAGATGTTTTTT